This TCR beta chain was recovered during a study of blood T cell repertoires in COVID-19. About the study: PBMCs, B-cell-depleted T cells, or T cells provided the cDNA or gDNA that made up the material.

Sequencing used immunoSEQ multiplex PCR; TCRdb keeps in-frame clones, though not all of them. This table holds about 120,000 clones, over 70% found once. The junction had 10 bases not matched to a gene; V was cut back by 5 bases and J by 13 bases. CDR1 SGHAT and CDR2 FQNNGV come from the germline V gene. The length of the CDR3 is 12 residues. This clone was observed a few times. This clonotype was obtained from a woman in her 70s with acute or convalescent COVID-19. The J gene is TRBJ1-2, the V gene TRBV11-2, with 7 nucleotides matching TRBD1. Specimen: peripheral blood. CDR3 sequence (DNA): TGTGCCAGCAGCGCGACAGGGAGGTCTTGCACCTTC. Amino acid sequence: CASSATGRSCTF.